The 26 T cell receptor beta chains given below trace back to one sample, sequenced in a study of blood T cell repertoires in COVID-19. This table comes from immunoSEQ multiplex PCR, and its TCRdb copy is limited to in-frame clones, with some not included. The repertoire holds 95,000 to 150,000 clones, around nine tenths seen once, with less than 2.5% in the top ten. The sequenced material came from peripheral blood. The source is a woman in her 50s with acute or convalescent COVID-19.

CDR3: CSVQAQMNTEAFF. CDR3 nucleotide sequence: TGCAGCGTACAGGCCCAAATGAACACTGAAGCTTTCTTT. This chain joins TRBV29-1 and TRBJ1-1; weak D call: TRBD1 (5 bases). V gave up 6 bases and J gave up 0 bases, with 11 bases separating them. The CDR3 is 13 amino acids. CDR1 SQVTM and CDR2 ANQGSEA come from the germline V gene.

V and J are TRBV19 and TRBJ2-7; the match to TRBD2 covers 13 bases. Looked up from germline, CDR1 is LNHDA and CDR2 is SQIVND (reference sequence). The CDR3 length is 14 residues. V lost 3 bases and J lost 9; bases outside the gene matches: 5. CDR3: CASSMGTSGIVQYF. The CDR3 DNA reads TGTGCCAGTAGTATGGGGACTAGCGGGATCGTGCAGTACTTC.

V gene TRBV7-9 combines with J gene TRBJ2-7; no clear D gene. This CDR3 has 15 amino acids. V lost 0 bases and J lost 0, with 9 bases in between. Germline V gives CDR1 SEHNR, CDR2 FQNEAQ (reference sequence). CDR3 nucleotides: TGTGCCAGCAGCTTAGCGGCAGCGAGCTCCTACGAGCAGTACTTC. Amino acid sequence: CASSLAAASSYEQYF.

In nucleotides, the CDR3 is TGTGCCACCAGTGCCCAGGGTTCACAGCAGTATTTT. This gives the protein CATSAQGSQQYF. V is TRBV24-1 and J is TRBJ2-3; TRBD1 might be the D (5 bases). From germline, CDR1 is KGHDR and CDR2 SFDVKD. V was trimmed by 5 bases and J by 11 bases, leaving 13 bases between them. There are 12 residues in the CDR3.

About this clone: The junction departs from germline at one end; a sequencing error may be responsible. The chain has TRBV4-1 and TRBJ1-4, with unresolved D. The germline CDR1 and CDR2 sequences are MGHRA and YSYEKL. This CDR3 spans 14 amino acids. This CDR3 reads CASSEEPENEKLFF. Written as DNA, the CDR3 is TGCGCCAGCAGCGAAGAACCAGAAAATGAAAAACTGTTTTTT.

The chain couples TRBV2 to TRBJ2-1; 8 nucleotides line up with TRBD2. V lost 7 bases and J lost 0; bases outside the gene matches: 5. Germline CDR1 and CDR2: SNHLY and FYNNEI. The CDR3 length is 15 residues. CDR3 DNA: TGTGCCAGCACTCAGAGCGGGGGCTCCTACAATGAGCAGTTCTTC. This sequence encodes CASTQSGGSYNEQFF. The full variable domain, rest sourced from reference TRBV2 and TRBJ2-1, is EPEVTQTPSHQVTQMGQEVILRCVPISNHLYFYWYRQILGQKVEFLVSFYNNEISEKSEIFDDQFSVERPDGSNFTLKIRSTKLEDSAMYFCASTQSGGSYNEQFFGPGTRLTVL.

The J gene is TRBJ2-5, the V gene TRBV5-4; no definite D call. Germline CDR1 and CDR2: SGHNT and YYREEE (reference sequence). Trimming took 0 bases from V and 4 from J, leaving 4 bases between them. The length of the CDR3 is 12 residues. The CDR3 DNA is TGTGCCAGCAGCTTGGGGCCAGAGACCCAGTACTTC. This codes for CASSLGPETQYF.

The chain has TRBV7-2 and TRBJ2-1; D is ambiguous. CDR3 length equals 14 residues. Trimming took 1 base from V and 0 from J, leaving 4 bases between them. Germline assignment: CDR1 SGHTA and CDR2 FQGNSA. The CDR3, as DNA: TGTGCCAGCAGCTTAGGTAGCTCCTACAATGAGCAGTTCTTC. Residues: CASSLGSSYNEQFF.

This chain links TRBV11-2 with TRBJ1-1; D possibly corresponds to TRBD1 (5 bases). Trimming shortened V by 3 bases and J by 0 bases, and 20 bases separated the two germline ends. The CDR3 consists of 18 residues. Per germline, CDR1 SGHAT and CDR2 FQNNGV. CDR3 residues: CASSFRTGQGSMNTEAFF. In nucleotides, the CDR3 is TGTGCCAGCAGCTTCCGGACCGGACAAGGCTCCATGAACACTGAAGCTTTCTTT.

The chain is built from TRBV7-2 and TRBJ1-5; unclear D gene. The V gene lost 1 base and the J gene lost 10 bases, with 14 bases spanning the gap. The CDR3 extends over 14 amino acids. The germline V gene encodes CDR1 SGHTA and CDR2 FQGNSA. DNA of the CDR3: TGTGCCAGCAGCTTAGATGGGAGATTTGAACCCCAGCATTTT. Its translation is CASSLDGRFEPQHF.

This clone was counted a few times. The chain is built from TRBV6-5 and TRBJ1-1; weak D call: TRBD1 (5 bases). Germline CDR1 MNHEY, CDR2 SVGAGI. The CDR3 is made up of 12 amino acids. Trimming removed 8 bases at V and 4 bases at J, with 11 bases between. This CDR3 is CASLGPSTEAFF. Written as DNA, the CDR3 is TGTGCCAGCTTGGGGCCGAGCACTGAAGCTTTCTTT.

V usage is TRBV5-4 and J usage is TRBJ2-3; a weak D match, TRBD1 (6 bases). The ends were cut back, 1 base at V and 6 bases at J, with 15 bases in the middle. Germline V gene sequence: CDR1 SGHNT, CDR2 YYREEE (reference sequence). This CDR3 contains 15 residues. The CDR3: CASSLTGNRVDTQYF. The CDR3 nucleotides read TGTGCCAGCAGCTTGACAGGGAATCGTGTGGATACGCAGTATTTT.

This chain uses TRBV12-3 or TRBV12-4 with TRBJ1-2, with 7 bases lining up with TRBD1. Trimming removed 3 bases from V and 7 bases from J; junction bases left unmatched: 5. The length of the CDR3 is 13 residues. The CDR3 nucleotides are TGTGCCAGCAGTTTTGGGACAGCGCCTGGCTACACCTTC. Amino acid sequence: CASSFGTAPGYTF.

This clone has a handful of counts. The chain is built from TRBV3-1 (or the pseudogene TRBV3-2) and TRBJ1-2, with D perhaps matching TRBD1 (5 bases). Per the germline V gene, CDR1 is LGHDT and CDR2 is YNNKEL (reference sequence). The CDR3 is 15 amino acids. Between the trimmed V and J ends, which lost 3 bases and 0 bases, there was a span of 11 bases. CDR3 DNA sequence: TGTGCCAGCAGCCATGCAGACAGAGCTAACTATGGCTACACCTTC. This sequence encodes CASSHADRANYGYTF.

This chain uses TRBV11-2 with TRBJ1-2; 8 bases agree with TRBD1. Unmatched junction bases numbered 6, after V lost 4 bases and J lost 5 bases. Germline CDR1 SGHAT, CDR2 FQNNGV. The CDR3 sequence is 14 residues long. This CDR3 reads CASSSGQGRYGYTF. CDR3 DNA sequence: TGTGCCAGCAGCTCTGGACAGGGAAGATATGGCTACACCTTC.

This chain uses TRBV6-5 with TRBJ1-2; 8 bases agree with TRBD1. Trimming at V came to 2 bases and at J to 8 bases, leaving 10 bases not matched to a gene. The germline CDR1 and CDR2 sequences are MNHEY and SVGAGI. The CDR3 length is 15 residues. The CDR3 DNA sequence: TGTGCCAGCAGTTACCGGACAGGGTTGATTCGAGGCTACACCTTC. Its translation is CASSYRTGLIRGYTF.

The rearrangement links TRBV6-1 to TRBJ1-2, with D tentatively TRBD1 (6 bases). There are 14 residues in the CDR3. Germline V gene data show CDR1 as MNHNS and CDR2 as SASEGT. Trimming left V 1 base short and J 7 bases short, with 13 bases between. CDR3 residues: CASSEVGGAGGYTF. The CDR3 DNA reads TGTGCCAGCAGTGAAGTGGGGGGGGCTGGTGGCTACACCTTC.

This clone appeared once. The chain carries TRBV6-5 and TRBJ2-1; 9 positions match TRBD1. Germline-derived CDR1 and CDR2 are MNHEY and SVGAGI. The ends lost 4 bases at V and 4 bases at J; junction bases unmatched: 5. The CDR3 consists of 15 residues. CDR3 sequence: CASSLQGATYNEQFF. Written as DNA, the CDR3 is TGTGCCAGCAGTTTACAGGGGGCAACGTACAATGAGCAGTTCTTC.

The gene calls are TRBV6-5 and TRBJ1-1; 9 nucleotides align to TRBD1. This CDR3 is 15 amino acids long. V lost 5 bases, J lost 7 bases, and 11 bases stayed unmatched. Germline-derived CDR1 and CDR2 are MNHEY and SVGAGI. The CDR3 DNA follows: TGTGCCAGCAGTCCCACCCTGGACAGGGGCAATGAAGCTTTCTTT. This codes for CASSPTLDRGNEAFF.

The chain couples TRBV24-1 to TRBJ1-2, with TRBD1 identical over 7 bases. CDR1 is KGHDR, CDR2 SFDVKD, per germline. The CDR3 covers 15 residues. V dropped 4 bases and J dropped 4; count of bases not matched to a gene: 8. The CDR3 loop reads CATSDRGTEIYGYTF. The CDR3 nucleotides read TGTGCCACCAGTGACCGGGGGACAGAGATCTATGGCTACACCTTC.

The genes are TRBV11-2 and TRBJ1-5, with 10 bases matching TRBD1. CDR1 is SGHAT and CDR2 is FQNNGV in the germline V gene. This CDR3 spans 13 amino acids. J lost 7 bases, V lost 4 bases, and 1 base had no gene match. CDR3: CASSWTGGQPQHF. The CDR3 DNA is TGTGCCAGCAGCTGGACAGGGGGGCAGCCCCAGCATTTT. The full variable domain, in which reference TRBV11-2 and TRBJ1-5 provide the parts outside the CDR3, is EAGVAQSPRYKIIEKRQSVAFWCNPISGHATLYWYQQILGQGPKLLIQFQNNGVVDDSQLPKDRFSAERLKGVDSTLKIQPAKLEDSAVYLCASSWTGGQPQHFGDGTRLSIL.

The chain uses TRBV2 and TRBJ1-5; D unclear. Looked up from germline, CDR1 is SNHLY and CDR2 is FYNNEI. This CDR3 has 14 residues. The V end lost 3 bases, the J end lost 3 bases, and 9 bases lay between the germline ends. The chain's CDR3 is CASSDHRANQPQHF. CDR3 nucleotides: TGTGCCAGCAGTGATCACAGAGCCAATCAGCCCCAGCATTTT.

The chain employs TRBV3-1 (or the pseudogene TRBV3-2) and TRBJ1-1; TRBD1 aligns across 9 bases. CDR1 and CDR2 from the germline V gene are LGHDT and YNNKEL (reference sequence). V was pared by 3 bases and J by 5 bases, with 7 bases of the junction left unmatched. The CDR3 is 15 residues long. In DNA, the CDR3 is TGTGCCAGCAGCCAGATGGACAGGGGTAGGACTGAAGCTTTCTTT. It yields the protein CASSQMDRGRTEAFF.

This clone occurred once. V and J are TRBV7-2 and TRBJ2-7; 7 positions agree with TRBD1. The V gene's germline CDR1 is SGHTA and CDR2 FQGNSA. The J segment lost 0 bases and the V segment lost 5 bases, leaving 4 bases of the junction unmatched. The CDR3 is 14 amino acids. The CDR3: CASSPRDSSYEQYF. The DNA of the CDR3 is TGTGCCAGCAGCCCCCGGGACAGCTCCTACGAGCAGTACTTC.

The chain is built from TRBV14 and TRBJ1-1; D may be TRBD1 (5 bases). Germline V CDR1 and CDR2: SGHDN, FVKESK. V lost 4 bases, J lost 4 bases, and 16 bases lay in between. This CDR3 contains 15 residues. The DNA of the CDR3 is TGTGCCAGCAGCCCCCTAGGACACTTCGGCACTGAAGCTTTCTTT. Translating it yields CASSPLGHFGTEAFF.

The chain uses TRBV18 and TRBJ2-5; the match to TRBD1 covers 7 bases. The CDR3 length is 15 residues. Trimming took 6 bases from V and 2 from J; bases not matched to a gene: 9. Germline lookup yields CDR1 KGHSH and CDR2 LQKENI. This chain's CDR3 is CASSPGQHYQETQYF. For the CDR3, the DNA is TGTGCCAGCTCGCCGGGACAGCATTATCAAGAGACCCAGTACTTC.